This T cell receptor (beta chain) was identified during a study of blood T cell repertoires in COVID-19. Across the whole study: Sample material is recorded as cDNA or gDNA derived from T cells, B-cell-depleted T cells, or PBMCs.

This clone was recorded once. The J segment lost 3 bases and the V segment lost 0 bases, leaving 7 bases of the junction unmatched. Germline-derived CDR1 and CDR2 are SGHNT and YENEEA. The CDR3 consists of 18 residues. Clones were read by immunoSEQ multiplex PCR, and TCRdb kept only the in-frame ones, dropping some. The table shows a few hundred thousand clones, with about 89% occurring only once. The sequencing sample was made of peripheral blood. This TCR came from an older woman with acute or convalescent COVID-19. The gene calls are TRBV11-3 and TRBJ1-3; TRBD1 matches 11 bases. CDR3 region: CASSLDGDRGIFGNTIYF. As DNA, the CDR3 is TGTGCCAGCAGCTTAGATGGGGACAGGGGGATTTTTGGAAACACCATATATTTT.